This entry lists 5 T cell receptor beta chains sequenced from one sample in a study of OX40 agonist ivuxolimab in advanced cancers. The method was immunoSEQ multiplex PCR; TCRdb's version includes in-frame clones alone and lacks a portion of them. Of tens of thousands of clones detected, about 93% appear once; the ten largest clones hold about 11%. The sample consisted of CD4+ or CD8+ T cells sorted from blood, taken in a trial of the OX40 agonist ivuxolimab. The receptors were sampled from an adult with an advanced solid tumor such as melanoma, head and neck, liver or kidney cancer.

V usage is TRBV7-9 and J usage is TRBJ2-7; 9 bases fit TRBD1. The CDR3 sequence is 13 residues long. CDR1 and CDR2 from the germline V gene are SEHNR and FQNEAQ (reference sequence). Germline trimming cut 5 bases from V and 5 bases from J; bases unmatched to any gene: 4. CDR3 loop: CASSIGTGNEQYF. In DNA form, the CDR3 reads TGTGCCAGCAGCATAGGGACAGGGAACGAGCAGTACTTC. Together with reference TRBV7-9 and TRBJ2-7, the CDR3 gives the full variable domain: DTGVSQNPRHKITKRGQNVTFRCDPISEHNRLYWYRQTLGQGPEFLTYFQNEAQLEKSRLLSDRFSAERPKGSFSTLEIQRTEQGDSAMYLCASSIGTGNEQYFGPGTRLTVT.

A note on this clone: At one of its ends the junction is not consistent with the germline gene, which may arise from a read error. Other nucleotide sequences in the sample specify the same CDR3. The chain has TRBV5-1 and TRBJ2-7; a weak D match, TRBD2 (5 bases). This CDR3 is 13 amino acids long. Germline CDR1 is SGHRS and CDR2 is YFSETQ. This chain's CDR3 is CASSLSLAYEQYF. The CDR3 region has the DNA TGCGCCAGCAGCTTGAGTCTAGCCTACGAGCAGTATTTC. Filled out from reference TRBV5-1 and TRBJ2-7, the complete variable domain reads KAGVTQTPRYLIKTRGQQVTLSCSPISGHRSVSWYQQTPGQGLQFLFEYFSETQRNKGNFPGRFSGRQFSNSRSEMNVSTLELGDSALYLCASSLSLAYEQYFGPGTRLTVT.

This clone was recorded once. The genes are TRBV4-3 and TRBJ1-1; possibly TRBD1 for D (6 bases). The V gene lost 1 base and the J gene lost 2 bases, with 17 bases spanning the gap. The CDR3 has 17 residues. Germline CDR1 reads LGHNA; CDR2 reads YSLEER. The CDR3 DNA is TGCGCCAGCAGCCAAGGTGTCTCCAGGGGCGCAAACACTGAAGCTTTCTTT. Its protein is CASSQGVSRGANTEAFF.

The rearrangement joins TRBV6-6 to TRBJ2-2, with 12 bases lining up with TRBD1. V lost 6 bases to trimming and J lost 8 bases; unmatched junction nucleotides: 10. CDR1 is MNHNY, CDR2 SVGAGI, per germline (reference sequence). The CDR3 is 16 amino acids. The CDR3 loop is CASREGTGGPSGELFF. CDR3 coding DNA: TGTGCCAGCAGGGAGGGGACAGGGGGCCCCTCAGGGGAGCTGTTTTTT.

The V gene is TRBV19, the J gene TRBJ2-1, with 10 bases matching TRBD2. CDR1 is LNHDA, CDR2 SQIVND, per germline (reference sequence). The ends lost 0 bases at V and 3 bases at J; junction bases unmatched: 2. The CDR3 spans 16 residues. CDR3 sequence: CASSIDSGRFYNEQFF. CDR3 bases: TGTGCCAGTAGTATAGATAGCGGGAGGTTCTACAATGAGCAGTTCTTC.